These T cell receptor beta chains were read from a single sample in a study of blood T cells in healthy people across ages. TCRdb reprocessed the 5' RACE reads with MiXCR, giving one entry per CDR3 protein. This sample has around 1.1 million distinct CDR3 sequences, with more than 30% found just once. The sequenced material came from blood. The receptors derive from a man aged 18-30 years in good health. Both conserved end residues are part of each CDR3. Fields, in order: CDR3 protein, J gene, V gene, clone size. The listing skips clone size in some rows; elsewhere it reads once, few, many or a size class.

CDR3aa: CASSDLGTWGRGLTNEQFF; j_gene: TRBJ2-1; v_gene: TRBV25-1; abundance: NA
CDR3aa: CAISDAGQGYNSSLHF; j_gene: TRBJ1-6; v_gene: TRBV10-3; abundance: NA
CDR3aa: CASSETGGFPYNEQFF; j_gene: TRBJ2-1; v_gene: TRBV6-1; abundance: NA
CDR3aa: CASSYSQGSYNEQFF; j_gene: TRBJ2-1; v_gene: TRBV6-2/TRBV6-3; abundance: many
CDR3aa: CASSLGLGGNQPQHF; j_gene: TRBJ1-5; v_gene: TRBV13; abundance: many
CDR3aa: CASSQGRGMGTGELFF; j_gene: TRBJ2-2; v_gene: TRBV4-1; abundance: NA
CDR3aa: CAFWPDGYTF; j_gene: TRBJ1-2; v_gene: TRBV30; abundance: NA
CDR3aa: CASSSGTGGYTF; j_gene: TRBJ1-2; v_gene: TRBV5-6; abundance: many
CDR3aa: CSARAGQGAADTQYF; j_gene: TRBJ2-3; v_gene: TRBV20-1; abundance: few
CDR3aa: CASSLTLRGDTQYF; j_gene: TRBJ2-3; v_gene: TRBV9; abundance: NA
CDR3aa: CASRDRGGQPQHF; j_gene: TRBJ1-5; v_gene: TRBV2; abundance: NA
CDR3aa: CASSRPQDRLTTDTQYF; j_gene: TRBJ2-3; v_gene: TRBV2; abundance: NA
CDR3aa: CSARDDRGGQPQHF; j_gene: TRBJ1-5; v_gene: TRBV20-1; abundance: NA
CDR3aa: CASSLISAYTEAFF; j_gene: TRBJ1-1; v_gene: TRBV27; abundance: NA
CDR3aa: CASSLFPSGSRAKNIQYF; j_gene: TRBJ2-4; v_gene: TRBV27; abundance: NA
CDR3aa: CASSLGQGGPNGYTF; j_gene: TRBJ1-2; v_gene: TRBV12-3/TRBV12-4; abundance: few
CDR3aa: CASSFAGDSYEQYF; j_gene: TRBJ2-7; v_gene: TRBV12-3/TRBV12-4; abundance: few
CDR3aa: CASSYSLFSSGRYEQYF; j_gene: TRBJ2-7; v_gene: TRBV6-2/TRBV6-3; abundance: NA
CDR3aa: CASSLGQLLGGYTF; j_gene: TRBJ1-2; v_gene: TRBV5-1; abundance: NA
CDR3aa: CASNPGGAYNEQYF; j_gene: NA; v_gene: TRBV5-1; abundance: NA
CDR3aa: CASSGQGLIYGYTF; j_gene: TRBJ1-2; v_gene: TRBV7-2; abundance: few
CDR3aa: CASSEGEFSGGYTF; j_gene: TRBJ1-2; v_gene: TRBV21-1; abundance: NA
CDR3aa: CASSSRQTTTNEKLFF; j_gene: TRBJ1-4; v_gene: TRBV12-3/TRBV12-4; abundance: NA
CDR3aa: CATSRDVAGGPSTQYF; j_gene: TRBJ2-3; v_gene: TRBV15; abundance: NA
CDR3aa: CASSFSMNTEAFF; j_gene: TRBJ1-1; v_gene: TRBV7-2; abundance: many
CDR3aa: CASSLAGGGGGGSYEQYF; j_gene: TRBJ2-7; v_gene: TRBV12-3/TRBV12-4; abundance: NA
CDR3aa: CAISGQGAPWGYTF; j_gene: TRBJ1-2; v_gene: TRBV10-3; abundance: few
CDR3aa: CSARGGPSSYNEQFF; j_gene: TRBJ2-1; v_gene: TRBV20-1; abundance: few
CDR3aa: CASSPRPGQEYNEQFF; j_gene: TRBJ2-1; v_gene: TRBV18; abundance: few
CDR3aa: CAIKGTGASTDTQYF; j_gene: TRBJ2-3; v_gene: TRBV10-3; abundance: few